Below, 32 T cell receptor beta chains from the same sample are listed, as sequenced in a study of CD8 T cells in Susac syndrome. Random hexamers were used to reverse transcribe about 0.5 to 1 ug of RNA. MiXCR, run by TCRdb on the immunoSEQ multiplex PCR reads, gives a single entry per CDR3 protein. Of 71,000 or so distinct CDR3 sequences in the sample, 93% were seen once. The material sequenced was CD4+ T cells from PBMCs. These receptors were collected from a human donor with Susac syndrome.

This chain uses TRBV27 with TRBJ2-3, with D perhaps matching TRBD1 (5 bases). Deletions cut 2 bases from V and 4 bases from J, with 10 bases between. CDR3 length equals 14 residues. Per germline, CDR1 MNHEY and CDR2 SMNVEV (reference sequence). CDR3 bases: TGTGCCAGCAGTTTACAGGGTGCGGCAGATACGCAGTATTTT. Translated, it gives CASSLQGAADTQYF.

The chain carries TRBV28 and TRBJ1-2; TRBD1 is a possible D gene (6 bases). In germline, CDR1 is MDHEN, CDR2 SYDVKM. This CDR3 has 16 residues. Trimming took 6 bases from V and 2 from J, leaving 19 bases between them. CDR3 nucleotide sequence: TGTGCCAGCAGGCCTGCCCAAAGTACAGGGAACTATGGCTACACCTTC. Protein product: CASRPAQSTGNYGYTF.

V is TRBV20-1 and J is TRBJ2-1, with 8 nucleotides matching TRBD2. Germline assignment: CDR1 DFQATT and CDR2 SNEGSKA (reference sequence). This CDR3 has 16 residues. V gave up 4 bases and J gave up 0 bases; unmatched junction bases: 8. CDR3 bases: TGCAGTGCTAATCTCCCGGGGACTAGCTCCTACAATGAGCAGTTCTTC. This gives the protein CSANLPGTSSYNEQFF.

The chain employs TRBV9 and TRBJ2-5; 15 positions match TRBD2. Unmatched junction bases numbered 9, after V lost 4 bases and J lost 5 bases. The CDR3 consists of 17 residues. Germline CDR1 reads SGDLS; CDR2 reads YYNGEE. The CDR3 sequence is CASSSGTSGGQGETQYF. As DNA, the CDR3 is TGTGCCAGCAGCTCGGGGACTAGCGGGGGGCAAGGGGAGACCCAGTACTTC.

The V gene is TRBV6-6, the J gene TRBJ2-7; the match to TRBD2 covers 8 bases. Losses at the gene ends were 2 bases for V and 1 base for J; bases not matched to a gene: 7. This CDR3 has 16 amino acids. CDR1 and CDR2 from the germline V gene are MNHNY and SVGAGI (reference sequence). The CDR3, as DNA: TGTGCCAGCAGTTACCTCTTAGCGGGGACTTCCTACGAGCAGTACTTC. Its protein is CASSYLLAGTSYEQYF.

This chain links TRBV4-1 with TRBJ2-4, with 12 bases fitting TRBD2. CDR3 size: 16 residues. With V trimmed by 6 bases and J by 4 bases, 7 bases remained unmatched. Germline V gene sequence: CDR1 MGHRA, CDR2 YSYEKL. CDR3 sequence: CASRPSGGASKNIQYF. For the CDR3, the DNA is TGCGCCAGCAGACCTAGCGGGGGGGCGTCAAAAAACATTCAGTACTTC.

The rearrangement links TRBV18 to TRBJ2-5; D perhaps matches TRBD2 (5 bases). V was shortened by 1 base and J by 3 bases, with 12 bases between the two germline ends. Per the germline V gene, CDR1 is KGHSH and CDR2 is LQKENI. This CDR3 has 15 amino acids. The CDR3 sequence is CASSPQLGVKETQYF. The CDR3 DNA is TGTGCCAGCTCACCACAATTGGGAGTGAAAGAGACCCAGTACTTC. The full variable domain, with the rest looked up from reference TRBV18 and TRBJ2-5, is NAGVMQNPRHLVRRRGQEARLRCSPMKGHSHVYWYRQLPEEGLKFMVYLQKENIIDESGMPKERFSAEFPKEGPSILRIQQVVRGDSAAYFCASSPQLGVKETQYFGPGTRLLVL.

This clonotype was picked up one time. This chain links TRBV7-2 with TRBJ2-1, with D perhaps matching TRBD1 (5 bases). The CDR3 has 17 residues. Looked up from germline, CDR1 is SGHTA and CDR2 is FQGNSA. The V and J ends lost 5 bases and 0 bases respectively, with 17 bases between them. The CDR3 DNA sequence: TGTGCCAGCAGCATAGAAGGATACAGGCTCTCCTACAATGAGCAGTTCTTC. This gives the protein CASSIEGYRLSYNEQFF.

The V call is TRBV28, the J call TRBJ2-3, with a weak D call TRBD1 (6 bases). The CDR3 has 16 amino acids. The V gene lost 5 bases and the J gene lost 4 bases, with 19 bases spanning the gap. Per germline, CDR1 MDHEN and CDR2 SYDVKM. This CDR3 reads CASSAIRGSGPDTQYF. The CDR3 bases are TGTGCCAGCAGTGCCATTAGGGGGTCGGGCCCAGATACGCAGTATTTT. The full variable domain, completed using reference TRBV28 and TRBJ2-3, is DVKVTQSSRYLVKRTGEKVFLECVQDMDHENMFWYRQDPGLGLRLIYFSYDVKMKEKGDIPEGYSVSREKKERFSLILESASTNQTSMYLCASSAIRGSGPDTQYFGPGTRLTVL.

The V call is TRBV20-1, the J call TRBJ2-1; D gene ambiguous. Trimming removed 0 bases at V and 5 bases at J, with 8 bases between. CDR3 length equals 13 residues. From germline, CDR1 is DFQATT and CDR2 SNEGSKA (reference sequence). The CDR3: CSARDFRDNEQFF. DNA for the CDR3: TGCAGTGCTAGAGATTTTAGGGACAATGAGCAGTTCTTC.

The chain couples TRBV12-3 or TRBV12-4 to TRBJ1-6; D gene uncertain. Trimming shortened V by 3 bases and J by 8 bases, and 8 bases separated the two germline ends. The CDR3 extends over 13 amino acids. Here the CDR3 DNA reads TGTGCCAGCAGTTTTTACTTGTATTCACCCCTCCACTTT. This encodes CASSFYLYSPLHF.

This sequence joins TRBV30 and TRBJ2-2; unclear D gene. This CDR3 is built from 14 residues. Germline CDR1 reads GTSNPN; CDR2 reads SVGIG (reference sequence). V lost 0 bases to trimming and J lost 1 base, with 6 bases between them. The CDR3 region is CAWSVLRNTGELFF. CDR3 in DNA: TGTGCCTGGAGTGTATTAAGGAACACCGGGGAGCTGTTTTTT.

The chain uses TRBV2 and TRBJ2-3, with 12 positions matching TRBD2. Germline trimming cut 7 bases from V and 7 bases from J; bases unmatched to any gene: 6. Germline V gene lookup returns CDR1 SNHLY and CDR2 FYNNEI. This CDR3 spans 14 amino acids. The CDR3 here is CASTWTSGVYTQYF. The CDR3 DNA sequence: TGTGCCAGCACGTGGACTAGCGGGGTTTATACGCAGTATTTT. The whole variable domain, remainder taken from reference TRBV2 and TRBJ2-3, is EPEVTQTPSHQVTQMGQEVILRCVPISNHLYFYWYRQILGQKVEFLVSFYNNEISEKSEIFDDQFSVERPDGSNFTLKIRSTKLEDSAMYFCASTWTSGVYTQYFGPGTRLTVL.

This chain connects TRBV18 to TRBJ2-5; TRBD2 matches 8 bases. The V segment lost 3 bases and the J segment 5 bases; nucleotides outside the gene matches: 2. CDR3 length: 13 amino acids. The germline V gene encodes CDR1 KGHSH and CDR2 LQKENI. The CDR3 is CASSPGGDETQYF. In DNA form, the CDR3 reads TGTGCCAGCTCACCCGGGGGGGATGAGACCCAGTACTTC.

This clonotype has just one count. V gene TRBV6-2 or TRBV6-3 combines with J gene TRBJ2-7; TRBD1 agrees at 9 bases. J lost 7 bases, V lost 0 bases, and 10 bases had no gene match. This CDR3 spans 16 amino acids. Germline CDR1 MNHEY, CDR2 SVGEGT. The CDR3 DNA reads as TGTGCCAGCAGTTACTCGACTCGGGACAGGGTGGAAGAGCAGTACTTC. Translated, it gives CASSYSTRDRVEEQYF.

V is TRBV5-1 and J is TRBJ1-5; D not certain. Trimming pared 5 bases from V and 2 bases from J, leaving 14 bases between. CDR1 and CDR2 from the germline V gene are SGHRS and YFSETQ. CDR3 length: 15 residues. The CDR3 DNA is TGCGCCAGCAGTTCCACGGGGTTGGGCAATCAGCCCCAGCATTTT. Translation: CASSSTGLGNQPQHF.

The chain combines TRBV6-2 or TRBV6-3 with TRBJ2-3, with D unresolved. Trimming left V 6 bases short and J 5 bases short, with 6 bases between. Per germline, CDR1 MNHEY and CDR2 SVGEGT. This CDR3 has 11 residues. The CDR3 sequence is CASRDGDTQYF. In DNA form, the CDR3 reads TGTGCCAGCAGGGATGGAGATACGCAGTATTTT.

The chain couples TRBV21-1 to TRBJ1-1. TRBV21-1 is described as a pseudogene. The CDR3 loop spans 16 amino acids. The CDR3 here is CASSKVRSEEHTEAFF. CDR3 nucleotide sequence: TGTGCCAGCAGCAAAGTGAGGAGTGAGGAACACACTGAAGCTTTCTTT.

This chain links TRBV5-6 with TRBJ2-7; a weak D match, TRBD1 (5 bases). Germline CDR1 and CDR2: SGHDT and YYEEEE. The CDR3 sequence is 15 residues long. The V gene lost 1 base and the J gene lost 6 bases, with 17 bases spanning the gap. The CDR3 loop is CASSLSPLTASEQYF. CDR3 sequence (DNA): TGTGCCAGCAGCTTGTCCCCACTGACAGCTTCCGAGCAGTACTTC.

The rearrangement uses TRBV20-1 and TRBJ1-5; D is possibly TRBD1 (5 bases). The CDR3 is 13 residues long. Germline CDR1 DFQATT, CDR2 SNEGSKA (reference sequence). V was clipped by 5 bases and J by 4 bases, with 12 bases between them. Here the CDR3 reads CSAPGIRNQPQHF. The CDR3 DNA is TGCAGTGCTCCAGGGATTAGGAATCAGCCCCAGCATTTT.

This chain joins TRBV7-2 and TRBJ2-7; possible D gene TRBD2, 5 bases. Per germline, CDR1 SGHTA and CDR2 FQGNSA. The CDR3 covers 14 residues. V was pared by 3 bases and J by 4 bases, with 13 bases between. CDR3 DNA sequence: TGTGCCAGCAGCTTCAACCTAGCTCGTTACGAGCAGTACTTC. Its protein product is CASSFNLARYEQYF.

V is TRBV15 and J is TRBJ2-5; D call uncertain. The germline gives CDR1 LNHNV, CDR2 YYDKDF (reference sequence). V was clipped by 1 base and J by 6 bases, with 12 bases between them. The CDR3 is 14 amino acids. The CDR3 nucleotides are TGTGCCACCAGCAGAGCGAAGGTCTTGCAGACCCAGTACTTC. This encodes CATSRAKVLQTQYF.

The chain has TRBV19 and TRBJ1-1; D is uncertain. Trimming shortened V by 3 bases and J by 0 bases, and 14 bases separated the two germline ends. CDR1 is LNHDA and CDR2 is SQIVND in the germline V gene (reference sequence). The CDR3 length is 16 residues. The CDR3 bases are TGTGCCAGTAGTATCGGTTGGGGTGGGGTGAACACTGAAGCTTTCTTT. Protein sequence: CASSIGWGGVNTEAFF.

J is TRBJ1-4 and V is TRBV4-2; 7 bases line up with TRBD1. CDR3 length equals 19 residues. Germline V CDR1 and CDR2: LGHNA, YNFKEQ. The junction had 17 bases not matched to a gene; V was cut back by 0 bases and J by 7 bases. The DNA of the CDR3 is TGTGCCAGCAGCCAAGATCCGAGGCAGGGGGTTTTTCGAGGTGAAAAACTGTTTTTT. Encoded protein: CASSQDPRQGVFRGEKLFF.

The sample holds one count of this clonotype. The chain has TRBV7-2 and TRBJ2-7, with D perhaps TRBD2 (6 bases). The V gene lost 8 bases and the J gene lost 2 bases, with 10 bases spanning the gap. Germline lookup yields CDR1 SGHTA and CDR2 FQGNSA. This CDR3 spans 12 amino acids. The CDR3 DNA follows: TGTGCCAGCGGTGGGAGGCCCTACGAGCAGTACTTC. Translation: CASGGRPYEQYF. Based on the CDR3 plus reference TRBV7-2 and TRBJ2-7, the full variable domain is GAGVSQSPSNKVTEKGKDVELRCDPISGHTALYWYRQSLGQGLEFLIYFQGNSAPDKSGLPSDRFSAERTGGSVSTLTIQRTQQEDSAVYLCASGGRPYEQYFGPGTRLTVT.

The chain has TRBV2 and TRBJ2-1; D is undetermined. From germline, CDR1 is SNHLY and CDR2 FYNNEI. The CDR3 extends over 15 amino acids. V lost 1 base and J lost 0, with 7 bases in between. As DNA, the CDR3 is TGTGCCAGCAGTGAAGGTGGCTTCTCCTACAATGAGCAGTTCTTC. This gives the protein CASSEGGFSYNEQFF. Full variable domain (missing parts from reference TRBV2 and TRBJ2-1): EPEVTQTPSHQVTQMGQEVILRCVPISNHLYFYWYRQILGQKVEFLVSFYNNEISEKSEIFDDQFSVERPDGSNFTLKIRSTKLEDSAMYFCASSEGGFSYNEQFFGPGTRLTVL.

This chain links TRBV7-9 with TRBJ2-5, with TRBD2 identical over 13 bases. CDR1 SEHNR and CDR2 FQNEAQ come from the germline V gene (reference sequence). The ends lost 4 bases at V and 5 bases at J; junction bases unmatched: 7. The CDR3 extends over 16 amino acids. CDR3 nucleotide sequence: TGTGCCAGCAGCTCACGACTAGCGGGGGGATGGGAGACCCAGTACTTC. It encodes CASSSRLAGGWETQYF.

The genes are TRBV7-2 and TRBJ1-1; unclear D gene. The CDR3 consists of 15 residues. CDR1 and CDR2 (germline): SGHTA, FQGNSA. Trimming removed 5 bases from V and 1 base from J, with 14 bases in between. The CDR3 DNA sequence: TGTGCCAGCAGCCAAGACTGGGCCTCGAACACTGAAGCTTTCTTT. Residues: CASSQDWASNTEAFF.

The chain carries TRBV5-6 and TRBJ2-3, with TRBD1 matching 9 bases. Per germline, CDR1 SGHDT and CDR2 YYEEEE. The CDR3 consists of 15 residues. V trimming: 1 base; J trimming: 6 bases; junction bases outside the gene matches: 6. In nucleotides, the CDR3 is TGTGCCAGCAGCTTGACCGGGACAGGGTCTGATACGCAGTATTTT. Protein: CASSLTGTGSDTQYF.

The chain employs TRBV19 and TRBJ2-5, with D possibly TRBD1 on 5 matching bases. The CDR3 covers 13 residues. From germline, CDR1 is LNHDA and CDR2 SQIVND (reference sequence). Trimming left V 3 bases short and J 5 bases short, with 10 bases between. The CDR3 spells CASSIPGKETQYF. CDR3 bases: TGTGCCAGTAGTATCCCAGGGAAGGAGACCCAGTACTTC.

The table lists this clonotype with a count of one. The V and J genes are TRBV10-3 and TRBJ2-5, with D perhaps given as TRBD1 or TRBD2 (5 bases each). CDR1 is ENHRY and CDR2 is SYGVKD in the germline V gene. This CDR3 has 13 residues. V dropped 6 bases and J dropped 3 bases, with 11 bases sitting between them. The chain's CDR3 is CAISSGTEETQYF. The CDR3 coding sequence is TGTGCCATCAGCTCCGGGACGGAAGAGACCCAGTACTTC.

The V gene is TRBV30, the J gene TRBJ1-4, with TRBD1 matching over 9 bases. The CDR3 contains 15 residues. Germline V gene sequence: CDR1 GTSNPN, CDR2 SVGIG (reference sequence). V trimming: 1 base; J trimming: 7 bases; junction bases outside the gene matches: 7. Here the CDR3 reads CAWSAHGTGSEKLFF. The CDR3 DNA is TGTGCCTGGAGTGCGCACGGGACAGGGAGTGAAAAACTGTTTTTT.